These 25 T cell receptor beta chains share one sample of origin, sequenced in a study of blood T cell repertoires in COVID-19. Sequencing was performed with immunoSEQ multiplex PCR; in TCRdb, only in-frame clones are kept and a portion is missing. The top ten clones hold around 1.3% of a sample with around 380,000 clones, around 87% of them seen once. Input material: PBMCs or T cells enriched from blood (not recorded which). The receptors here all came from a man aged 25-45 years who had recovered from COVID-19.

The rearrangement links TRBV5-6 to TRBJ1-6, with D uncertain. The CDR3 extends over 15 amino acids. Looked up from germline, CDR1 is SGHDT and CDR2 is YYEEEE. Trimming pared 2 bases from V and 0 bases from J, leaving 6 bases between. CDR3 nucleotides: TGTGCCAGCAGCTTCGTAGACTCCTATAATTCACCCCTCCACTTT. Protein sequence: CASSFVDSYNSPLHF. Using reference TRBV5-6 and TRBJ1-6 for the parts outside the CDR3, the full variable domain is DAGVTQSPTHLIKTRGQQVTLRCSPKSGHDTVSWYQQALGQGPQFIFQYYEEEERQRGNFPDRFSGHQFPNYSSELNVNALLLGDSALYLCASSFVDSYNSPLHFGNGTRLTVT.

The chain is built from TRBV5-1 and TRBJ2-2; TRBD1 might be the D (6 bases). CDR1 is SGHRS and CDR2 is YFSETQ in the germline V gene. Trimming stripped 5 bases from V and 0 bases from J, with 14 bases between. The CDR3 has 16 residues. CDR3 bases: TGCGCCAGCAGTCTCCAGGGGAACGCGAACACCGGGGAGCTGTTTTTT. Its protein is CASSLQGNANTGELFF.

With respect to this clone: Other DNA sequences within the sample encode an identical CDR3. This sequence joins TRBV5-1 and TRBJ1-4, with a weak D call TRBD1 (5 bases). Trimming left V 2 bases short and J 0 bases short, with 8 bases between. The length of the CDR3 is 15 residues. Looked up from germline, CDR1 is SGHRS and CDR2 is YFSETQ. This chain's CDR3 is CASSLGGATNEKLFF. CDR3 bases: TGCGCCAGCAGCTTAGGAGGGGCAACTAATGAAAAACTGTTTTTT.

The V and J genes are TRBV27 and TRBJ2-5, with 11 positions matching TRBD1. The germline V gene has CDR1 MNHEY and CDR2 SMNVEV (reference sequence). With V trimmed by 3 bases and J by 5 bases, 8 bases remained unmatched. The CDR3 length is 16 residues. The CDR3 loop is CASSFLGQGAGETQYF. As DNA, the CDR3 is TGTGCCAGCAGTTTCCTCGGACAGGGGGCAGGGGAGACCCAGTACTTC.

The count of this clone is one. This chain joins TRBV30 and TRBJ1-5; D is unresolved. The length of the CDR3 is 13 residues. Germline V gene lookup returns CDR1 GTSNPN and CDR2 SVGIG (reference sequence). Trimming removed 2 bases from V and 5 bases from J, with 10 bases in between. The CDR3 sequence is CAWSTSNDQPQHF. The CDR3 DNA sequence: TGTGCCTGGAGTACGAGTAACGATCAGCCCCAGCATTTT.

This clone was observed a few times. V and J are TRBV7-9 and TRBJ2-1; 8 bases agree with TRBD2. The V segment lost 3 bases and the J segment 3 bases; nucleotides outside the gene matches: 7. The CDR3 is 16 residues long. Germline loops: CDR1 SEHNR, CDR2 FQNEAQ (reference sequence). DNA of the CDR3: TGTGCCAGCAGCTTGGTTCCGGGGACTAGCTACAATGAGCAGTTCTTC. Translation: CASSLVPGTSYNEQFF.

The rearrangement uses TRBV6-5 and TRBJ2-1; the D is unclear. V shed 6 bases and J shed 6 bases, with 12 bases lying between them. The CDR3 consists of 13 residues. The V gene's germline CDR1 is MNHEY and CDR2 SVGAGI. CDR3 region: CASRPGPLNEQFF. The DNA of the CDR3 is TGTGCCAGCAGGCCGGGTCCCCTCAATGAGCAGTTCTTC.

The genes are TRBV19 and TRBJ1-5; 7 bases fit TRBD1. J gave up 7 bases and V 5 bases, and 11 bases lay outside the gene matches. CDR3 length: 15 amino acids. CDR1 LNHDA and CDR2 SQIVND come from the germline V gene (reference sequence). CDR3 sequence reads: CASSFSGGSRQPQHF. In nucleotides, the CDR3 is TGTGCCAGTAGTTTTTCAGGGGGATCTAGGCAGCCCCAGCATTTT.

This sequence joins TRBV10-3 and TRBJ2-1, with TRBD1 identical over 7 bases. CDR1 ENHRY and CDR2 SYGVKD come from the germline V gene. The V gene end was trimmed by 6 bases and the J gene end by 8 bases; junction bases not matched to a gene: 10. The CDR3 totals 14 residues. The CDR3: CAIRTGQFGYEQFF. The CDR3, as DNA: TGTGCCATCAGAACGGGACAGTTTGGGTATGAGCAGTTCTTC.

The genes are TRBV10-3 and TRBJ2-7; perhaps TRBD1 as D (6 bases). Trimming shortened V by 6 bases and J by 1 base, and 13 bases separated the two germline ends. Germline V CDR1 and CDR2: ENHRY, SYGVKD. The CDR3 has 14 residues. The CDR3 nucleotides read TGTGCCATCAGGGGGGCAGCGAATTCCTACGAGCAGTACTTC. It codes for CAIRGAANSYEQYF.

The J gene is TRBJ2-5, the V gene TRBV11-3; the D gene is possibly TRBD2 (5 bases). CDR3 length: 13 amino acids. Trimming pared 4 bases from V and 5 bases from J, leaving 11 bases between. Germline lookup yields CDR1 SGHNT and CDR2 YENEEA. CDR3 in amino acids: CASSSHGGETQYF. For the CDR3, the DNA is TGTGCCAGCAGCTCCCACGGCGGGGAGACCCAGTACTTC. The full variable domain, its missing parts supplied by reference TRBV11-3 and TRBJ2-5, is EAGVVQSPRYKIIEKKQPVAFWCNPISGHNTLYWYLQNLGQGPELLIRYENEEAVDDSQLPKDRFSAERLKGVDSTLKIQPAELGDSAVYLCASSSHGGETQYFGPGTRLLVL.

The chain employs TRBV7-8 and TRBJ1-1; perhaps TRBD1 as D (5 bases). The CDR3 is 14 amino acids. Germline values: CDR1 SGHVS, CDR2 FQNEAQ. Trimming took off 5 bases at V and 4 bases at J, with 14 bases between the two ends. Written as DNA, the CDR3 is TGTGCCAGCAGCATCTCCAGGGTAATCACTGAAGCTTTCTTT. Encoded protein: CASSISRVITEAFF.

The CDR3 reads CASNNGQGHSPLHF. CDR3 DNA sequence: TGTGCCAGCAACAACGGGCAGGGCCATTCACCCCTCCACTTT. This chain joins TRBV9 and TRBJ1-6, with a tentative D call TRBD1 (5 bases). The V gene's germline CDR1 is SGDLS and CDR2 YYNGEE. The CDR3 consists of 14 residues. V lost 6 bases, J lost 8 bases, and 15 bases lay in between. Full variable domain (missing parts from reference TRBV9 and TRBJ1-6): DSGVTQTPKHLITATGQRVTLRCSPRSGDLSVYWYQQSLDQGLQFLIQYYNGEERAKGNILERFSAQQFPDLHSELNLSSLELGDSALYFCASNNGQGHSPLHFGNGTRLTVT.

This clone was counted once. The chain combines TRBV5-5 with TRBJ1-3; D unresolved. The germline V gene has CDR1 SGHKS and CDR2 YYEKEE (reference sequence). The CDR3 is made up of 16 amino acids. V dropped 4 bases and J dropped 0 bases, with 14 bases sitting between them. Here the CDR3 reads CASSMEYTSSGNTIYF. In nucleotides, the CDR3 is TGTGCCAGCAGCATGGAATATACTTCCTCTGGAAACACCATATATTTT.

The chain carries TRBV7-9 and TRBJ1-1; D may be TRBD1 (6 bases). Trimming stripped 5 bases from V and 8 bases from J, with 9 bases between. Germline CDR1 and CDR2: SEHNR and FQNEAQ (reference sequence). The CDR3 contains 11 residues. CDR3 nucleotide sequence: TGTGCCAGCAGCCGAGACAGGGAAGCTTTCTTT. Amino acid sequence: CASSRDREAFF.

The J gene is TRBJ1-2, the V gene TRBV6-5; the match to TRBD1 covers 8 bases. Germline V gene sequence: CDR1 MNHEY, CDR2 SVGAGI. Trimming took 5 bases from V and 7 from J; bases not matched to a gene: 6. This CDR3 has 13 residues. The DNA for the CDR3 is TGTGCCAGCAGTCCCCCAGGGGGCCTTGGCTACACCTTC. Translation: CASSPPGGLGYTF.

The rearrangement links TRBV7-2 to TRBJ1-2, with TRBD1 matching 10 bases. Trimming took 5 bases from V and 8 from J; bases not matched to a gene: 8. This CDR3 region has 14 residues. Germline-derived CDR1 and CDR2 are SGHTA and FQGNSA. CDR3 sequence reads: CASSRQGDRGGYTF. The CDR3 DNA follows: TGTGCCAGCAGCCGGCAGGGGGACAGGGGCGGCTACACCTTC. The whole variable domain, remainder taken from reference TRBV7-2 and TRBJ1-2, is GAGVSQSPSNKVTEKGKDVELRCDPISGHTALYWYRQSLGQGLEFLIYFQGNSAPDKSGLPSDRFSAERTGGSVSTLTIQRTQQEDSAVYLCASSRQGDRGGYTFGSGTRLTVV.

The J gene is TRBJ2-4, the V gene TRBV2; the match to TRBD1 covers 10 bases. Germline CDR1 reads SNHLY; CDR2 reads FYNNEI. The CDR3 loop spans 17 amino acids. V dropped 6 bases and J dropped 2; count of bases not matched to a gene: 10. CDR3 in DNA: TGTGCCAGCAGCGGACAGGGGGTAGGGTTAACCAAAAACATTCAGTACTTC. It is translated as CASSGQGVGLTKNIQYF.

A few counts support this clone. The chain carries TRBV5-4 and TRBJ2-5, with 14 bases that match TRBD2. Germline V gene lookup returns CDR1 SGHNT and CDR2 YYREEE (reference sequence). CDR3 length equals 17 residues. The V segment lost 3 bases and the J segment 5 bases; nucleotides outside the gene matches: 9. The CDR3 spells CASSSRLAGGLGETQYF. DNA for the CDR3: TGTGCCAGCAGCTCCCGACTAGCGGGGGGGCTCGGGGAGACCCAGTACTTC.

The chain couples TRBV19 to TRBJ1-1; D gene unclear. Looked up from germline, CDR1 is LNHDA and CDR2 is SQIVND (reference sequence). V lost 3 bases, J lost 2 bases, and 16 bases lay in between. This CDR3 has 16 residues. CDR3 sequence reads: CASSIRPGRPNTEAFF. The CDR3 nucleotides are TGTGCCAGTAGTATCAGGCCCGGCCGCCCCAACACTGAAGCTTTCTTT.

Written as DNA, the CDR3 is TGTGCCAGTAGTTTTCAGGGTAGAGACGGCTACACCTTC. This translates into CASSFQGRDGYTF. V gene TRBV19 combines with J gene TRBJ1-2, with D tentatively TRBD1 (5 bases). CDR3 size: 13 residues. With 5 bases removed from V and 8 bases from J, the gap between germline ends came to 15 bases. Looked up from germline, CDR1 is LNHDA and CDR2 is SQIVND (reference sequence).

The rearrangement links TRBV30 to TRBJ2-7; weak D call: TRBD1 (6 bases). The length of the CDR3 is 13 residues. Trimming left V 2 bases short and J 0 bases short, with 8 bases between. The germline CDR1 and CDR2 sequences are GTSNPN and SVGIG (reference sequence). The CDR3 nucleotides read TGTGCCTGGAGTCCGGACAGCTCCTACGAGCAGTACTTC. Translated, it gives CAWSPDSSYEQYF.

The chain links TRBV12-5 to TRBJ2-3, with 12 bases identical to TRBD2. With 0 bases clipped from V and 7 bases from J, the junction kept 2 bases outside the gene matches. Per germline, CDR1 LGHNT and CDR2 FRNRAP. The CDR3 spans 15 residues. In DNA form, the CDR3 reads TGTGCTAGTGGTTTGGTACTAGCGGGGGGCCATACGCAGTATTTT. This codes for CASGLVLAGGHTQYF.

The V and J genes are TRBV4-3 and TRBJ2-1, with no clear D. V shed 4 bases and J shed 2 bases, with 15 bases lying between them. The CDR3 has 16 residues. From germline, CDR1 is LGHNA and CDR2 YSLEER. In DNA, the CDR3 is TGCGCCAGCAGCCCCGGGTATGAGTGGACCTACAATGAGCAGTTCTTC. Its protein product is CASSPGYEWTYNEQFF.

CDR3 amino acids: CATSSPERVTFF. DNA for the CDR3: TGTGCCACCAGCAGCCCCGAGAGGGTAACTTTCTTT. The chain combines TRBV15 with TRBJ1-1; D gene ambiguous. CDR1 is LNHNV and CDR2 is YYDKDF in the germline V gene (reference sequence). The CDR3 has 12 residues. Trimming shortened V by 3 bases and J by 12 bases, and 14 bases separated the two germline ends. Full variable domain (outside the CDR3, taken from reference TRBV15 and TRBJ1-1): DAMVIQNPRYQVTQFGKPVTLSCSQTLNHNVMYWYQQKSSQAPKLLFHYYDKDFNNEADTPDNFQSRRPNTSFCFLDIRSPGLGDTAMYLCATSSPERVTFFGQGTRLTVV.